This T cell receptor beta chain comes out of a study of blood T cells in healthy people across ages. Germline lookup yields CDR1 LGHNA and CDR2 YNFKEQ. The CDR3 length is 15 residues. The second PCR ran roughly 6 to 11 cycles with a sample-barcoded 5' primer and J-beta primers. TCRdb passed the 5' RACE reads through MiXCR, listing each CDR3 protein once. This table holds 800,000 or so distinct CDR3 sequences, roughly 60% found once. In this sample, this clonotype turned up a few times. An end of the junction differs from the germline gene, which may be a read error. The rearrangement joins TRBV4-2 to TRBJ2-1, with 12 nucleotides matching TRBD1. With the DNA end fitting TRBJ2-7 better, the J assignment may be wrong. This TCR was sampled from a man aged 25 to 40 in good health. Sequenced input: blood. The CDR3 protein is CASSHAGQGANEQYF. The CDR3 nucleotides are TGTGCCAGTAGCCACGCGGGACAGGGGGCAAACGAGCAGTACTTC.